The clone carrying this T cell receptor (beta chain) was recorded many times. Its antigen is not known. The sample comes from a study of T cells in Graves' hyperthyroidism and ophthalmopathy. Study-wide points: Most clonotypes expanded in thyroid above 0.001 were likewise present in blood.

Regions amplified from RNA transcripts were the TCR beta CDR3 regions. Primed by the HTBI set, a first-round RT-PCR was run on the TCR CDR3. TCRdb independently ran MiXCR on the multiplex PCR reads; one entry per CDR3 protein. The sample has 500,000 to 650,000 distinct CDR3 sequences, about a sixth seen once. The CDR3 loop spans 14 amino acids. The germline gives CDR1 DFQATT, CDR2 SNEGSKA (reference sequence). Duration under 3 months, a NOSPECS grade of at least 4, and a Clinical Activity Score of at least 3 characterized the ophthalmopathy patients. The source of this sequence is a woman younger than 30 with Graves' ophthalmopathy. The rearrangement uses TRBV20-1 and TRBJ2-7; 12 positions agree with TRBD1. Sequencing was done on a sample of blood. The chain's CDR3 is CGVLTPGQGAEQYF. The DNA for the CDR3 is TGCGGGGTCCTTACACCGGGACAGGGGGCCGAGCAGTACTTC.